The 7 T cell receptor beta chains below all came from one sample that was sequenced in a study of T cell repertoires in cytomegalovirus infection. The antigens for these receptors are not known. Each CDR3 protein is one row after TCRdb ran MiXCR on the reads. The table has 350,000 to 400,000 distinct CDR3 sequences, roughly 36% seen once; the top ten hold roughly 13%. The sample here was cultured PBMCs, taken from culture after CMV antigen stimulation. Receptors originate from a human donor in good health (CMV status not recorded). Some clones in this sample may be carry-over from other donors' samples.

This chain links TRBV20-1 with TRBJ2-7; TRBD2 agrees at 7 bases. V dropped 6 bases and J dropped 3; count of bases not matched to a gene: 14. Germline values: CDR1 DFQATT, CDR2 SNEGSKA (reference sequence). CDR3 size: 15 residues. The CDR3 loop is CSAENRDYLFYEQYF. CDR3 bases: TGCAGTGCAGAAAACCGGGACTACCTTTTCTACGAGCAGTACTTC.

This clonotype was observed a few times. J is TRBJ2-3 and V is TRBV7-2; D may correspond to TRBD1 or TRBD2 (5 bases each). Germline lookup yields CDR1 SGHTA and CDR2 FQGNSA. This CDR3 has 17 amino acids. Deletions cut 2 bases from V and 6 bases from J, with 21 bases between. The CDR3 reads CASSLWGTPKWTDTQYF. The CDR3 DNA reads as TGTGCCAGCAGCTTATGGGGGACCCCCAAGTGGACGGATACGCAGTATTTT.

The chain recombines TRBV24-1 with TRBJ2-6; no reliable D call. With 8 bases removed from V and 4 bases from J, the gap between germline ends came to 8 bases. The CDR3 loop spans 13 amino acids. The germline gives CDR1 KGHDR, CDR2 SFDVKD. CDR3 in DNA: TGTGCCACCAAGGGTGCCGGGGCCAACGTCCTGACTTTC. Translation: CATKGAGANVLTF.

This clonotype was observed once. The chain employs TRBV7-4 and TRBJ2-1; D is undetermined. Germline-derived CDR1 and CDR2 are SGHVT and SQSDAQ. V dropped 6 bases and J dropped 8 bases, with 17 bases sitting between them. The CDR3 spans 14 residues. The CDR3 reads CASSRVVGFDEQFF. CDR3 DNA sequence: TGTGCCAGCAGTCGGGTAGTTGGTTTCGATGAGCAGTTCTTC.

This clonotype was recorded a few times. The CDR3 DNA sequence: TGTGCCAGCAAAGGACAGGGGGTTAACGACCCGAGCACAGATACGCAGTATTTT. It yields the protein CASKGQGVNDPSTDTQYF. The V call is TRBV7-9, the J call TRBJ2-3; TRBD1 matches at 10 bases. Germline trimming cut 7 bases from V and 0 bases from J; bases unmatched to any gene: 13. CDR3 length equals 18 residues. Germline CDR1 and CDR2: SEHNR and FQNEAQ (reference sequence).

In this sample, this clonotype turned up many times. This sequence joins TRBV10-3 and TRBJ1-1, with TRBD1 matching over 11 bases. From germline, CDR1 is ENHRY and CDR2 SYGVKD. This CDR3 comprises 15 residues. V gave up 4 bases and J gave up 5 bases; unmatched junction bases: 6. The CDR3 region has the DNA TGTGCCATCAGTGGTGGGGGACAGGGGGTGACTGAAGCTTTCTTT. This encodes CAISGGGQGVTEAFF.

The chain has TRBV7-2 and TRBJ2-1, with TRBD1 matching over 8 bases. V dropped 1 base and J dropped 4; count of bases not matched to a gene: 3. Germline assignment: CDR1 SGHTA and CDR2 FQGNSA. The CDR3 runs 15 residues. The CDR3 sequence: CASSLGGTGYNEQFF. The CDR3, as DNA: TGTGCCAGCAGCTTAGGCGGGACAGGTTACAATGAGCAGTTCTTC.